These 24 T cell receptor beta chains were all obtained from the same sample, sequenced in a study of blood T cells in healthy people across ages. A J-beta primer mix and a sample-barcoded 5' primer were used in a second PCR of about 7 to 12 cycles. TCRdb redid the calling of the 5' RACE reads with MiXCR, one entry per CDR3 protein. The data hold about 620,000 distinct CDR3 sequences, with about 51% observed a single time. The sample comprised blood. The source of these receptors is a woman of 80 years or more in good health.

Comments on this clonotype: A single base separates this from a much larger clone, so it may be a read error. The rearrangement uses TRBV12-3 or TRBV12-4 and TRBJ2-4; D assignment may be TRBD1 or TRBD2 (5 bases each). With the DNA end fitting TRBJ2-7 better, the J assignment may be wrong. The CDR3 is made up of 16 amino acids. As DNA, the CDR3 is TGTGCCAGCAGTTTAGGGGGACGGGTAAAATTCTACGAGCAGTACTTC. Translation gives CASSLGGRVKFYEQYF.

CDR3 coding DNA: TGCGCCAGCAGGGACACCCCGCCAGATACGCAGTATTTT. This encodes CASRDTPPDTQYF. The chain has TRBV5-1 and TRBJ2-3; D is possibly TRBD1 (5 bases). V was clipped by 5 bases and J by 4 bases, with 11 bases between them. The CDR3 runs 13 residues. CDR1 is SGHRS and CDR2 is YFSETQ in the germline V gene.

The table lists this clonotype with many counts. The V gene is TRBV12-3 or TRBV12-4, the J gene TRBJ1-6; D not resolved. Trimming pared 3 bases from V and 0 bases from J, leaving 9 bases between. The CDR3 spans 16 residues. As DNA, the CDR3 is TGTGCCAGCAGTTTGGGAGGGAGCTCCTATAATTCACCCCTCCACTTT. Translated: CASSLGGSSYNSPLHF.

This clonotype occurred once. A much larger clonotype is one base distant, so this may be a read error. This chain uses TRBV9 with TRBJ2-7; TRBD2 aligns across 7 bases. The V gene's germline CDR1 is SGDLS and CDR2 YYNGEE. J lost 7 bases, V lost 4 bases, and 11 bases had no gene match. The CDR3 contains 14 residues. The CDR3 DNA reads TGTGCCAGCAGCCCGAGGACTAGTGGGAGGGAGCAGTACTTC. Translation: CASSPRTSGREQYF.

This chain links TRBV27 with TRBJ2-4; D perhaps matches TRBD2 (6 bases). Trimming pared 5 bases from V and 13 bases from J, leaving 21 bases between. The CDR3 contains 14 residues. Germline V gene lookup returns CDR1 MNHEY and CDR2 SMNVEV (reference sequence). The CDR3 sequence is CASSPGGARNKQYF. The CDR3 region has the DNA TGTGCCAGCAGTCCCGGAGGGGCCAGAAATAAGCAGTACTTC.

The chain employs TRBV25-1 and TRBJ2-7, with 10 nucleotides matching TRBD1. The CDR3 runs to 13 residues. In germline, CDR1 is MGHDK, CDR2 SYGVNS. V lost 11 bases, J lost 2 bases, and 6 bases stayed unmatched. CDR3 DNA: TGTGCCGGCGGTGACAGGGGGCCCTACGAGCAGTACTTC. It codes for CAGGDRGPYEQYF.

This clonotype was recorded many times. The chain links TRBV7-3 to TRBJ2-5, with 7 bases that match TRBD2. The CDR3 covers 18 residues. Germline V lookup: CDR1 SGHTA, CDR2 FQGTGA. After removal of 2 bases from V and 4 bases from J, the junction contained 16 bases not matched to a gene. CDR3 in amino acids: CASSLERGAGFDGETQYF. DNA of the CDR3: TGTGCCAGCAGCTTAGAACGGGGAGCGGGATTCGATGGAGAGACCCAGTACTTC. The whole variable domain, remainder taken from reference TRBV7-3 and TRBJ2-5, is GAGVSQTPSNKVTEKGKYVELRCDPISGHTALYWYRQSLGQGPEFLIYFQGTGAADDSGLPNDRFFAVRPEGSVSTLKIQRTERGDSAVYLCASSLERGAGFDGETQYFGPGTRLLVL.

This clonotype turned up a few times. CDR3 DNA: TGCGCCAGCAGCTCGCTGCAGGGGGTCGAGCAGTACTTC. This encodes CASSSLQGVEQYF. The chain carries TRBV5-1 and TRBJ2-7; 7 bases agree with TRBD1. Losses at the gene ends were 3 bases for V and 6 bases for J; bases not matched to a gene: 6. CDR3 length: 13 residues. The germline CDR1 and CDR2 sequences are SGHRS and YFSETQ.

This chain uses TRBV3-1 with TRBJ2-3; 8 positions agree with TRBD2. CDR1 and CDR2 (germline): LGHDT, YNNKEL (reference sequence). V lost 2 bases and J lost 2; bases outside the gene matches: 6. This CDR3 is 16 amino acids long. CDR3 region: CASSQHGLASTDTQYF. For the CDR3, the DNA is TGTGCCAGCAGCCAACACGGACTAGCCTCCACAGATACGCAGTATTTT.

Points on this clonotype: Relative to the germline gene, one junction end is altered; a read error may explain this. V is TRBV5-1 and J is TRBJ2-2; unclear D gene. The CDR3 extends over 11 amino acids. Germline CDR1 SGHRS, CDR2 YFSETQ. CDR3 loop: CAGSLAEELFF. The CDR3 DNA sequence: TGCGCCGGCAGCTTGGCAGAGGAGCTGTTTTTT.

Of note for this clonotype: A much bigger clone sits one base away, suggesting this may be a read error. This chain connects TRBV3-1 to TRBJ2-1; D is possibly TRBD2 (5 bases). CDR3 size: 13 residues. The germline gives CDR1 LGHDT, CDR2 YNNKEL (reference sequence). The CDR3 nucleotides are TGTGCCAGCAGCCACCGGACTTCCAATGAGCAGATCTTC. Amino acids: CASSHRTSNEQIF.

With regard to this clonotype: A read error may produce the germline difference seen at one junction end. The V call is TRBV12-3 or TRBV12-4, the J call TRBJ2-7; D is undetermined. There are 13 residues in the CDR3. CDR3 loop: CASRLGYSYEQYF. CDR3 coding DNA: TGTGCCAGCAGGTTAGGGTATTCCTACGAGCAGTACTTC.

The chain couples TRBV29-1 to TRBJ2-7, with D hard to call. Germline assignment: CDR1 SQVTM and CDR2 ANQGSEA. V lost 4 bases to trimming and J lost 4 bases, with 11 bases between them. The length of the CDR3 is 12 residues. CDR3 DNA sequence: TGCAGCGTTGCGGTCCACCCTTACGAGCAGTACTTC. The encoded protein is CSVAVHPYEQYF.

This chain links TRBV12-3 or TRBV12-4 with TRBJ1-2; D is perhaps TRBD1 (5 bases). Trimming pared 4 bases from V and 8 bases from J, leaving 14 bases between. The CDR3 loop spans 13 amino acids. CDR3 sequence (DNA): TGTGCCAGCAGTTGGGACCGGAAGGAGGGCTACACCTTC. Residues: CASSWDRKEGYTF.

CDR3 in amino acids: CASSFTTAVDEQYF. The CDR3 DNA follows: TGTGCCAGCAGCTTCACAACAGCCGTCGACGAGCAGTACTTC. The chain is built from TRBV7-9 and TRBJ2-7; no clear D gene. V dropped 3 bases and J dropped 5 bases, with 14 bases sitting between them. CDR1 and CDR2 from the germline V gene are SEHNR and FQNEAQ (reference sequence). The CDR3 loop spans 14 amino acids. The full variable domain, rest sourced from reference TRBV7-9 and TRBJ2-7, is DTGVSQNPRHKITKRGQNVTFRCDPISEHNRLYWYRQTLGQGPEFLTYFQNEAQLEKSRLLSDRFSAERPKGSFSTLEIQRTEQGDSAMYLCASSFTTAVDEQYFGPGTRLTVT.

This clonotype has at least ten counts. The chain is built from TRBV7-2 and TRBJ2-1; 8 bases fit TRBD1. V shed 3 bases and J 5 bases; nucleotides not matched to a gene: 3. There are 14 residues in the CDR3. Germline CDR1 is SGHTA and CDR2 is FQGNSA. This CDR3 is CASSFAGGHNEQFF. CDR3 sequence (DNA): TGTGCCAGCAGCTTCGCAGGGGGCCACAATGAGCAGTTCTTC.

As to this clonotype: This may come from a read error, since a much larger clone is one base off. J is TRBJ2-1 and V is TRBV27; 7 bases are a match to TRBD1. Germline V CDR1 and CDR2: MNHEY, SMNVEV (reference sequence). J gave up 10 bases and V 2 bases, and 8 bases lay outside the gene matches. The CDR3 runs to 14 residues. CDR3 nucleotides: TGTGCCAGCAGTTTACAGGGGACAGCCTACGAGCAGTTCTTC. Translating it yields CASSLQGTAYEQFF.

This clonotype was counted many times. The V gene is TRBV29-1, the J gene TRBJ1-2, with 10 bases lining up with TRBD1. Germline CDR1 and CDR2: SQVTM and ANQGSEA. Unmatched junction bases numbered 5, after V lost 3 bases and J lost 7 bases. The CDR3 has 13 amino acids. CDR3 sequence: CSVDRQGAPGYTF. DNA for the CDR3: TGCAGCGTTGATAGACAGGGGGCTCCTGGCTACACCTTC. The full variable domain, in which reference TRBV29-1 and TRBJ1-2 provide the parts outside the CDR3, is SAVISQKPSRDICQRGTSLTIQCQVDSQVTMMFWYRQQPGQSLTLIATANQGSEATYESGFVIDKFPISRPNLTFSTLTVSNMSPEDSSIYLCSVDRQGAPGYTFGSGTRLTVV.

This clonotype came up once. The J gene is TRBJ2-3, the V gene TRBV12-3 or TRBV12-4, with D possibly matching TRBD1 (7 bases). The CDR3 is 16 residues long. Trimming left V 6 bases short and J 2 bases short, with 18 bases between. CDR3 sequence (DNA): TGTGCCAGCAGATGGAGGAGCAGGGGGGTCACAGATACGCAGTATTTT. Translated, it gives CASRWRSRGVTDTQYF.

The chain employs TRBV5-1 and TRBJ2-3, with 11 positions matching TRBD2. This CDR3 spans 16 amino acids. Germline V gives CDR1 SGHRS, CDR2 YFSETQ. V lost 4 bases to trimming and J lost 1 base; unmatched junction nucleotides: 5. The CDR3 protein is CASSRVTSGGTDTQYF. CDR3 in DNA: TGCGCCAGCAGCCGTGTGACTAGCGGGGGCACAGATACGCAGTATTTT. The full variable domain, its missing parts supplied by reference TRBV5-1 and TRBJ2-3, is KAGVTQTPRYLIKTRGQQVTLSCSPISGHRSVSWYQQTPGQGLQFLFEYFSETQRNKGNFPGRFSGRQFSNSRSEMNVSTLELGDSALYLCASSRVTSGGTDTQYFGPGTRLTVL.

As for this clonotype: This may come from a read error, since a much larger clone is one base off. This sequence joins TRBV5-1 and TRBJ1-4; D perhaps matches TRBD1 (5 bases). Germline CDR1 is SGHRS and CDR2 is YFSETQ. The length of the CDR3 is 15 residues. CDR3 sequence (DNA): TGCGCCAGCAGCCCCAGGGTTGCAACTAATGAAAAACAGTTTTTT. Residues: CASSPRVATNEKQFF.

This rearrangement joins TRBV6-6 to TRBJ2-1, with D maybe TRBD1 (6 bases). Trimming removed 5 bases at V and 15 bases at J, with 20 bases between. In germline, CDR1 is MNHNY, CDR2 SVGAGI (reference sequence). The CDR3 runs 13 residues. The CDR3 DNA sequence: TGTGCCAGCAGTACCAGGGACACCAGCAGACCGTTCTTC. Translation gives CASSTRDTSRPFF.

The CDR3 is CASSELHRVGGGETQYF. The CDR3 nucleotides read TGTGCCAGCAGTGAGTTACACCGTGTCGGGGGAGGAGAGACCCAGTACTTC. The V and J genes are TRBV25-1 and TRBJ2-7, with D perhaps TRBD2 (6 bases). TRBJ2-5 explains the end of the DNA better; the J call may be wrong. The length of the CDR3 is 17 residues. Germline CDR1 MGHDK, CDR2 SYGVNS.

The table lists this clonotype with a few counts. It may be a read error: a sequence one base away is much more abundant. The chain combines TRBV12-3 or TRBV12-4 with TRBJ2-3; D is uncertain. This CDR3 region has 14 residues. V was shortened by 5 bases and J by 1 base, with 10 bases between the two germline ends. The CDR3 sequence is CASSASLGTDTQYF. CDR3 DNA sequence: TGTGCCAGCAGTGCGAGTTTGGGCACAGATACGCAGTATTTT.